This passage covers 25 T cell receptor beta chains from one sample sequenced in a study of shared clonotypes between healthy human individuals. TCRdb keeps only in-frame clones here, not all; method: immunoSEQ multiplex PCR. The table has some 2,500,000 clones, around 90% seen once; the top ten hold more than 0.35%. Input material: naive CD4+ T cells from PBMCs. Subset described: CD45RA+ positively selected. The receptors derive from a man between 18 and 35 years old in good health. Some clones in this sample may be carry-over from other donors' samples.

This sequence joins TRBV19 and TRBJ1-2; D gene ambiguous. The CDR3 extends over 12 amino acids. Germline V gene lookup returns CDR1 LNHDA and CDR2 SQIVND (reference sequence). V was clipped by 3 bases and J by 7 bases, with 9 bases between them. Written as DNA, the CDR3 is TGTGCCAGTAGTATGAGGACCGGTGGCTACACCTTC. Protein product: CASSMRTGGYTF.

The chain is built from TRBV2 and TRBJ1-1; D perhaps matches TRBD1 (6 bases). Deletions cut 6 bases from V and 8 bases from J, with 13 bases between. CDR1 is SNHLY and CDR2 is FYNNEI in the germline V gene. The CDR3 length is 12 residues. The CDR3 DNA reads as TGTGCCAGCAGGCCAGGGGAGGGAGAAGCTTTCTTT. Protein product: CASRPGEGEAFF.

The table lists this clone with a count of one. The rearrangement joins TRBV7-8 to TRBJ1-1; D may be TRBD1 (5 bases). The CDR3 is 16 residues long. V lost 5 bases and J 0 bases, leaving 16 bases between the germline ends. Germline CDR1 is SGHVS and CDR2 is FQNEAQ. In DNA form, the CDR3 reads TGTGCCAGCAGCCGACAGATTAACCCACTGAACACTGAAGCTTTCTTT. Protein product: CASSRQINPLNTEAFF.

This rearrangement joins TRBV7-8 to TRBJ2-1, with TRBD2 as a possible D gene (6 bases). This CDR3 spans 16 amino acids. Trimming pared 2 bases from V and 4 bases from J, leaving 15 bases between. Per germline, CDR1 SGHVS and CDR2 FQNEAQ. CDR3 in amino acids: CASSLWAGKAYNEQFF. For the CDR3, the DNA is TGTGCCAGCAGCTTATGGGCGGGAAAGGCTTACAATGAGCAGTTCTTC.

A note on this clone: Other nucleotide sequences in the sample specify the same CDR3. The chain carries TRBV6-6 and TRBJ2-7; D is undetermined. Germline assignment: CDR1 MNHNY and CDR2 SVGAGI (reference sequence). V lost 8 bases to trimming and J lost 2 bases, with 10 bases between them. This CDR3 has 12 amino acids. The CDR3 DNA follows: TGTGCCAGCGCATACCCCCCCTACGAGCAGTACTTC. Protein sequence: CASAYPPYEQYF.

The chain uses TRBV30 and TRBJ2-7, with unresolved D. Germline V gene lookup returns CDR1 GTSNPN and CDR2 SVGIG (reference sequence). The CDR3 runs 11 residues. V was trimmed by 5 bases and J by 4 bases, leaving 9 bases between them. The CDR3 DNA follows: TGTGCCTGGGCCAGAAGGTACGAGCAGTACTTC. Translating it yields CAWARRYEQYF.

J is TRBJ1-4 and V is TRBV7-8, with D perhaps matching TRBD1 (5 bases). Trimming stripped 3 bases from V and 6 bases from J, with 14 bases between. Germline V lookup: CDR1 SGHVS, CDR2 FQNEAQ. The CDR3 covers 15 residues. CDR3 bases: TGTGCCAGCAGCTTTATTAGGGGAGTTGATGAAAAACTGTTTTTT. Amino acid sequence: CASSFIRGVDEKLFF. Full variable domain (rest looked up from reference TRBV7-8 and TRBJ1-4): GAGVSQSPRYKVAKRGQDVALRCDPISGHVSLFWYQQALGQGPEFLTYFQNEAQLDKSGLPSDRFFAERPEGSVSTLKIQRTQQEDSAVYLCASSFIRGVDEKLFFGSGTQLSVL.

The gene calls are TRBV6-1 and TRBJ1-2, with TRBD1 identical over 7 bases. V dropped 4 bases and J dropped 5; count of bases not matched to a gene: 4. Germline values: CDR1 MNHNS, CDR2 SASEGT. This CDR3 region has 13 residues. The CDR3: CASSGDRRYGYTF. The CDR3 region has the DNA TGTGCCAGCAGTGGGGACAGACGTTATGGCTACACCTTC.

V and J are TRBV6-1 and TRBJ2-2; TRBD2 is a possible D gene (6 bases). This CDR3 has 17 amino acids. V dropped 3 bases and J dropped 3 bases, with 17 bases sitting between them. The germline V gene encodes CDR1 MNHNS and CDR2 SASEGT. The CDR3 loop is CASSDRRSQRDTGELFF. DNA for the CDR3: TGTGCCAGCAGTGATCGGCGATCCCAGCGGGACACCGGGGAGCTGTTTTTT.

About this clone itself: In the same sample, other DNA sequences code for this CDR3. The V and J genes are TRBV2 and TRBJ1-1; a possible D gene is TRBD1 (6 bases). The V gene lost 7 bases and the J gene lost 2 bases, with 11 bases spanning the gap. Germline V lookup: CDR1 SNHLY, CDR2 FYNNEI. The CDR3 runs 13 residues. CDR3 nucleotide sequence: TGTGCCAGCACCTTGGACAGTAACACTGAAGCTTTCTTT. Translation gives CASTLDSNTEAFF.

The chain employs TRBV27 and TRBJ1-5, with 12 bases fitting TRBD1. CDR3 length: 18 residues. Trimming cost V 6 bases and J 3 bases; bases outside gene matches: 12. Germline V gene lookup returns CDR1 MNHEY and CDR2 SMNVEV (reference sequence). The DNA of the CDR3 is TGTGCCAGCAGAAAGGGGACAGGGGGCGGAAATTACAATCAGCCCCAGCATTTT. Protein sequence: CASRKGTGGGNYNQPQHF.

The chain couples TRBV5-4 to TRBJ2-7; 7 bases fit TRBD2. CDR1 and CDR2 from the germline V gene are SGHNT and YYREEE (reference sequence). V trimming: 4 bases; J trimming: 0 bases; junction bases outside the gene matches: 10. CDR3 size: 16 residues. CDR3 bases: TGTGCCAGCAGCGGACTAGTGGCGGGCCGCTCCTACGAGCAGTACTTC. This codes for CASSGLVAGRSYEQYF.

In regard to this clone: Other DNA sequences in this sample translate to the same CDR3. V and J are TRBV18 and TRBJ1-1; no clear D gene. Trimming shortened V by 4 bases and J by 1 base, and 4 bases separated the two germline ends. Germline CDR1 and CDR2: KGHSH and LQKENI. The CDR3 sequence is 12 residues long. CDR3 DNA sequence: TGTGCCAGCTCACGAGGGAACACTGAAGCTTTCTTT. It yields the protein CASSRGNTEAFF.

The chain links TRBV7-2 to TRBJ1-2; D might be TRBD1 (6 bases). Trimming took off 2 bases at V and 4 bases at J, with 11 bases between the two ends. Germline V CDR1 and CDR2: SGHTA, FQGNSA. The CDR3 runs 14 residues. This CDR3 reads CASSLTQGLYGYTF. In DNA, the CDR3 is TGTGCCAGCAGCTTAACACAGGGCCTCTATGGCTACACCTTC.

In this sample, this clone turned up a few times. The chain is built from TRBV5-4 and TRBJ1-4; D gene ambiguous. The CDR3 runs to 13 residues. Trimming stripped 5 bases from V and 14 bases from J, with 19 bases between. The V gene's germline CDR1 is SGHNT and CDR2 YYREEE (reference sequence). This CDR3 is CASRPQGEISLFF. The CDR3 region has the DNA TGTGCCAGCAGGCCCCAAGGCGAAATCTCCCTGTTTTTT.

This rearrangement joins TRBV7-2 to TRBJ2-7, with TRBD1 matching 9 bases. J lost 1 base, V lost 4 bases, and 5 bases had no gene match. Germline V gene sequence: CDR1 SGHTA, CDR2 FQGNSA. The CDR3 runs 15 residues. This CDR3 reads CASSSDRGRSYEQYF. The CDR3 coding sequence is TGTGCCAGCAGCTCGGACAGGGGACGGTCCTACGAGCAGTACTTC.

The V call is TRBV4-2, the J call TRBJ2-3; TRBD2 matches 16 bases. This CDR3 comprises 18 residues. Germline CDR1 reads LGHNA; CDR2 reads YNFKEQ. V lost 3 bases to trimming and J lost 4 bases; unmatched junction nucleotides: 7. CDR3 DNA sequence: TGTGCCAGCAGCCAGGGGGGACTAGCGGGAGGGTTGCCAGATACGCAGTATTTT. This sequence encodes CASSQGGLAGGLPDTQYF.

The chain is built from TRBV5-6 and TRBJ2-1; 7 positions match TRBD1. Germline loops: CDR1 SGHDT, CDR2 YYEEEE. The CDR3 is made up of 15 amino acids. V lost 3 bases and J lost 7; bases outside the gene matches: 10. The DNA of the CDR3 is TGTGCCAGCAGCTCTACAGACAGGGTGGGTAATGAGCAGTTCTTC. It translates to CASSSTDRVGNEQFF. Full variable domain (remainder filled in from reference TRBV5-6 and TRBJ2-1): DAGVTQSPTHLIKTRGQQVTLRCSPKSGHDTVSWYQQALGQGPQFIFQYYEEEERQRGNFPDRFSGHQFPNYSSELNVNALLLGDSALYLCASSSTDRVGNEQFFGPGTRLTVL.

The V and J genes are TRBV7-7 and TRBJ2-1; D may be TRBD1 (5 bases). The germline V gene encodes CDR1 SSHAT and CDR2 FNYEAQ (reference sequence). This CDR3 region has 13 residues. V shed 5 bases and J shed 12 bases, with 17 bases lying between them. In DNA form, the CDR3 reads TGTGCCAGCAGCCCTGCGCATCAGGGCGTGCAGTTCTTC. Translated: CASSPAHQGVQFF.

The J gene is TRBJ1-6, the V gene TRBV6-1; 8 bases agree with TRBD1. The CDR3 length is 15 residues. Germline CDR1 reads MNHNS; CDR2 reads SASEGT. The V segment lost 6 bases and the J segment 7 bases; nucleotides outside the gene matches: 8. CDR3 sequence reads: CASRSNTGGNSPLHF. In nucleotides, the CDR3 is TGTGCCAGCAGGAGCAACACAGGGGGGAATTCACCCCTCCACTTT.

J is TRBJ1-5 and V is TRBV7-2; D gene unclear. Germline loops: CDR1 SGHTA, CDR2 FQGNSA. Trimming removed 1 base from V and 11 bases from J, with 12 bases in between. The CDR3 consists of 13 residues. The CDR3 sequence is CASSLGARWTQHF. The CDR3, as DNA: TGTGCCAGCAGCTTAGGGGCCCGGTGGACCCAGCATTTT.

As DNA, the CDR3 is TGTGCCAGCAGCCACACAGGGAACTATGGCTACACCTTC. It codes for CASSHTGNYGYTF. The chain joins TRBV11-1 to TRBJ1-2; possibly TRBD1 for D (6 bases). Germline-derived CDR1 and CDR2 are SGHAT and FQDESV (reference sequence). This CDR3 is built from 13 residues. Trimming took off 5 bases at V and 2 bases at J, with 9 bases between the two ends. The whole variable domain, filled in from reference TRBV11-1 and TRBJ1-2, reads EAEVAQSPRYKITEKSQAVAFWCDPISGHATLYWYRQILGQGPELLVQFQDESVVDDSQLPKDRFSAERLKGVDSTLKIQPAELGDSAMYLCASSHTGNYGYTFGSGTRLTVV.

The chain is built from TRBV28 and TRBJ2-3; 8 nucleotides align to TRBD1. The junction had 5 bases not matched to a gene; V was cut back by 3 bases and J by 6 bases. The CDR3 covers 14 residues. Per the germline V gene, CDR1 is MDHEN and CDR2 is SYDVKM. CDR3 DNA sequence: TGTGCCAGCAGTTTCCAGGGGGCGAGGGATACGCAGTATTTT. Its translation: CASSFQGARDTQYF.

V and J are TRBV28 and TRBJ2-1; D may be TRBD1 or TRBD2 (5 bases each). Trimming shortened V by 2 bases and J by 5 bases, and 22 bases separated the two germline ends. This CDR3 is built from 18 residues. Per germline, CDR1 MDHEN and CDR2 SYDVKM. The CDR3 DNA is TGTGCCAGCAGTTTACCGATGAGGGACCGAAAAACACACAATGAGCAGTTCTTC. It yields the protein CASSLPMRDRKTHNEQFF. Supplemented by reference TRBV28 and TRBJ2-1, the full variable domain reads DVKVTQSSRYLVKRTGEKVFLECVQDMDHENMFWYRQDPGLGLRLIYFSYDVKMKEKGDIPEGYSVSREKKERFSLILESASTNQTSMYLCASSLPMRDRKTHNEQFFGPGTRLTVL.

The rearrangement uses TRBV11-2 and TRBJ2-7; 9 bases align to TRBD1. The CDR3 totals 13 residues. CDR1 is SGHAT, CDR2 FQNNGV, per germline. V gave up 7 bases and J gave up 2 bases; unmatched junction bases: 3. The CDR3 is CASKQGAPYEQYF. Written as DNA, the CDR3 is TGTGCCAGCAAACAGGGGGCCCCCTACGAGCAGTACTTC.